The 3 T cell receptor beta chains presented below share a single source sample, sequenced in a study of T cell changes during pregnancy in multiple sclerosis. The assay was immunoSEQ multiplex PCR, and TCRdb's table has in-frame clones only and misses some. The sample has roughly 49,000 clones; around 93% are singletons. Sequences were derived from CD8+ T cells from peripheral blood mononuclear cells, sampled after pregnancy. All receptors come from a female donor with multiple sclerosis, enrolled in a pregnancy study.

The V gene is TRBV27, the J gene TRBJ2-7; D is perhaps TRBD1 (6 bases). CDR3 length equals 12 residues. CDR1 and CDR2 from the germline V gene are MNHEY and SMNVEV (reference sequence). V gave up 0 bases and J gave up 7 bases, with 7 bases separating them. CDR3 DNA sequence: TGTGCCAGCAGTTTATCAGGGGGAGAGCAGTACTTC. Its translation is CASSLSGGEQYF.

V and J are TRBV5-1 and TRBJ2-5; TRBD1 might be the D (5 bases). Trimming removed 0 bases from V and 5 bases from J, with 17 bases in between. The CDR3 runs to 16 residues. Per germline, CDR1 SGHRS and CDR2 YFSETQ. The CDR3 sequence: CASSLAGLEKGETQYF. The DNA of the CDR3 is TGCGCCAGCAGCTTGGCCGGGCTTGAAAAGGGGGAGACCCAGTACTTC.

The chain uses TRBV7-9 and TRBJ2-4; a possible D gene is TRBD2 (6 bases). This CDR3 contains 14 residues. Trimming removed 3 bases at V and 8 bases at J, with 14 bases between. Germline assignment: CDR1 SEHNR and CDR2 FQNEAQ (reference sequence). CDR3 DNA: TGTGCCAGCAGCTTTATAGGCTGGGGGGACATTCAGTACTTC. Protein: CASSFIGWGDIQYF.